Listed here are 13 T cell receptor beta chains from one sample, sequenced in a study of T cell repertoires in cytomegalovirus infection. Each CDR3 protein gets one entry after TCRdb re-called the reads with MiXCR. The sample shows 630,000 or so distinct CDR3 sequences, approximately 25% of them seen only once. The sample taken for sequencing was CD8+ T cells from PBMCs. The receptors here all came from a human donor in good health (CMV status not recorded). Some clones in this sample may be carry-over from other donors' samples.

This clonotype was counted at least ten times. The V gene is TRBV28, the J gene TRBJ2-4; D is perhaps TRBD1 or TRBD2 (5 bases each). CDR3 size: 13 residues. CDR1 is MDHEN, CDR2 SYDVKM, per germline. Trimming stripped 5 bases from V and 16 bases from J, with 21 bases between. The CDR3 spells CASSPPSGAVDYF. DNA for the CDR3: TGTGCCAGCAGTCCCCCATCCGGGGCCGTGGACTACTTC.

V is TRBV7-9 and J is TRBJ2-2; D not certain. Germline CDR1 reads SEHNR; CDR2 reads FQNEAQ (reference sequence). V was cut by 4 bases and J by 4 bases, with 13 bases left in between. CDR3 length: 15 amino acids. This CDR3 is CASSSPGHGTGELFF. For the CDR3, the DNA is TGTGCCAGCAGCTCCCCGGGCCACGGCACCGGGGAGCTGTTTTTT. Complete variable domain (other parts from reference TRBV7-9 and TRBJ2-2): DTGVSQNPRHKITKRGQNVTFRCDPISEHNRLYWYRQTLGQGPEFLTYFQNEAQLEKSRLLSDRFSAERPKGSFSTLEIQRTEQGDSAMYLCASSSPGHGTGELFFGEGSRLTVL.

The chain uses TRBV29-1 and TRBJ2-1; D might be TRBD2 (6 bases). Germline V CDR1 and CDR2: SQVTM, ANQGSEA. This CDR3 spans 15 amino acids. V lost 0 bases to trimming and J lost 6 bases, with 15 bases between them. CDR3 residues: CSVEDLVGGFNEQFF. The CDR3 bases are TGCAGCGTTGAAGATTTAGTGGGGGGTTTCAATGAGCAGTTCTTC.

This clonotype has a handful of counts. The chain is built from TRBV28 and TRBJ2-2; tentative D call: TRBD2 (6 bases). With 2 bases removed from V and 3 bases from J, the gap between germline ends came to 22 bases. Germline loops: CDR1 MDHEN, CDR2 SYDVKM. The CDR3 spans 19 residues. The CDR3 loop is CASSLGGRRGRVHTGELFF. The CDR3 coding sequence is TGTGCCAGCAGTTTAGGCGGTAGGAGGGGCAGGGTCCACACCGGGGAGCTGTTTTTT.

Worth noting for this clonotype: Its ends do not fully match the called genes, so a read error is possible. The chain links TRBV4-1 to TRBJ2-5; 8 bases align to TRBD2. CDR1 is MGHRA, CDR2 YSYEKL, per germline. The CDR3 length is 17 residues. CDR3 sequence: CASSQDGGSGAPETQYF. In nucleotides, the CDR3 is TGCGCCAGCAGTCAAGATGGAGGTAGCGGGGCGCCAGAGACCCAGTACTTC.

This clonotype was picked up one time. This chain links TRBV11-1 with TRBJ2-1; 8 nucleotides agree with TRBD1. The CDR3 is 15 residues long. The V segment lost 2 bases and the J segment 3 bases; nucleotides outside the gene matches: 3. CDR1 is SGHAT and CDR2 is FQDESV in the germline V gene (reference sequence). Written as DNA, the CDR3 is TGTGCCAGCAGCTTATCGACAGGGGTCTACAATGAGCAGTTCTTC. It codes for CASSLSTGVYNEQFF. The entire variable domain, with the rest obtained from reference TRBV11-1 and TRBJ2-1, is as follows: EAEVAQSPRYKITEKSQAVAFWCDPISGHATLYWYRQILGQGPELLVQFQDESVVDDSQLPKDRFSAERLKGVDSTLKIQPAELGDSAMYLCASSLSTGVYNEQFFGPGTRLTVL.

This clonotype occurred a few times. V gene TRBV5-5 combines with J gene TRBJ2-7, with 10 bases fitting TRBD2. Germline V gene sequence: CDR1 SGHKS, CDR2 YYEKEE (reference sequence). V lost 1 base, J lost 4 bases, and 11 bases stayed unmatched. There are 17 residues in the CDR3. CDR3 nucleotides: TGTGCCAGCAGCTTGTGGACTAGCGGATTCTCCTTTTACGAGCAGTACTTC. Its protein product is CASSLWTSGFSFYEQYF.

The chain links TRBV20-1 to TRBJ1-5, with 9 bases matching TRBD1. The CDR3 totals 16 residues. CDR1 is DFQATT, CDR2 SNEGSKA, per germline (reference sequence). V shed 0 bases, J shed 7 bases, and the junction held 10 bases outside the gene matches. The CDR3 DNA is TGCAGTGCTAGAGAGGAACGACAGGGGGTGGGCCAGCCCCAGCATTTT. This translates into CSAREERQGVGQPQHF.

J is TRBJ1-1 and V is TRBV7-6; no clear D. The CDR3 covers 16 residues. The germline V gene encodes CDR1 SGHVS and CDR2 FNYEAQ. The V end was cut by 5 bases, the J end by 0 bases, with 16 bases between. The CDR3 loop reads CASSLSSGLLNTEAFF. The CDR3 nucleotides read TGTGCCAGCAGCCTATCCAGCGGGTTACTGAACACTGAAGCTTTCTTT. Full variable domain (outside the CDR3, taken from reference TRBV7-6 and TRBJ1-1): GAGVSQSPRYKVTKRGQDVALRCDPISGHVSLYWYRQALGQGPEFLTYFNYEAQQDKSGLPNDRFSAERPEGSISTLTIQRTEQRDSAMYRCASSLSSGLLNTEAFFGQGTRLTVV.

This clonotype was counted many times. The CDR3 DNA reads as TGTGCCAGCAGCGCGACAGGGTGGGATGGCTACACCTTC. This codes for CASSATGWDGYTF. The chain carries TRBV7-9 and TRBJ1-2; 7 nucleotides line up with TRBD1. CDR1 and CDR2 from the germline V gene are SEHNR and FQNEAQ (reference sequence). The V segment lost 5 bases and the J segment 6 bases; nucleotides outside the gene matches: 6. The CDR3 has 13 amino acids.

This clonotype was found many times. The chain recombines TRBV4-1 with TRBJ1-1; D remains ambiguous. CDR1 and CDR2 (germline): MGHRA, YSYEKL. V was pared by 0 bases and J by 1 base, with 6 bases between. This CDR3 region has 14 residues. The CDR3 spells CASSQDGRNTEAFF. CDR3 DNA: TGCGCCAGCAGCCAAGACGGACGGAACACTGAAGCTTTCTTT.

This clonotype was recorded many times. The CDR3 coding sequence is TGTGCCAGCAGCTCCCGGGGGCTTAATTCACCCCTCCACTTT. Translation gives CASSSRGLNSPLHF. The V gene is TRBV7-6, the J gene TRBJ1-6; possibly TRBD1 for D (6 bases). CDR3 length: 14 residues. Germline CDR1 reads SGHVS; CDR2 reads FNYEAQ. V was cut by 4 bases and J by 6 bases, with 10 bases left in between.

V usage is TRBV6-2 or TRBV6-3 and J usage is TRBJ1-1; D call uncertain. Germline V gene lookup returns CDR1 MNHEY and CDR2 SVGEGT. The CDR3 runs 12 residues. Trimming removed 2 bases from V and 6 bases from J, with 7 bases in between. CDR3: CASSYITSEAFF. CDR3 nucleotides: TGTGCCAGCAGTTACATAACTTCTGAAGCTTTCTTT.